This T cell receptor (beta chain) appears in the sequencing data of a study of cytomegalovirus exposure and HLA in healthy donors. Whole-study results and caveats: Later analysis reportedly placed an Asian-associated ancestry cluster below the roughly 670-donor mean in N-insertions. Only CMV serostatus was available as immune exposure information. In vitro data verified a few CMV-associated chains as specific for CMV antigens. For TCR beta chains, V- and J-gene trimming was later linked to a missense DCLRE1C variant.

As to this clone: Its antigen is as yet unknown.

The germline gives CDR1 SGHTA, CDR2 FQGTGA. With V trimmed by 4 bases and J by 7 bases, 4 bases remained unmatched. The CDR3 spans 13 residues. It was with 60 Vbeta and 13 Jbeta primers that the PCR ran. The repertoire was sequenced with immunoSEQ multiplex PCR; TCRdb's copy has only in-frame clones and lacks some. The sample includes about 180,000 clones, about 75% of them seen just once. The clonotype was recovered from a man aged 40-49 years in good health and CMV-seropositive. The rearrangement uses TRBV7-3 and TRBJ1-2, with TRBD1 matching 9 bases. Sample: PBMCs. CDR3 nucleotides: TGTGCCAGCAGCTCTCGACAGGGGGGTGGCTACACCTTC. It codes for CASSSRQGGGYTF.